The source of this T cell receptor beta chain is a study of T cell responses to AZD1222 COVID-19 vaccine. This clone counts as medium-sized (0.01 to 0.1%). From germline, CDR1 is SGHNT and CDR2 YENEEA. The CDR3 has 15 residues. Trimming removed 1 base from V and 4 bases from J, with 13 bases in between. Generated by immunoSEQ multiplex PCR, the TCRdb table keeps only in-frame clones and is missing some. The repertoire holds more than 70,000 clones, with about nine tenths as singletons. This TCR was recovered from an adult who received the AZD1222 COVID-19 vaccine. V gene TRBV11-3 combines with J gene TRBJ2-5; D not certain. The sample here was peripheral blood, taken 28 days after the second AZD1222 dose. CDR3 DNA: TGTGCCAGCAGCTTAGTCCCAAGGAGCTTAGAGACCCAGTACTTC. Amino acid sequence: CASSLVPRSLETQYF.